This T cell receptor (beta chain) is drawn from a study of T-cell memory formation after mild COVID-19. Study details: Most TCR clusters belonged to a single donor. Study-level findings and limits: The appearance of some responding clones in pre-infection memory suggested that cross-reactive memory joined. Contracting CD4+ clones sat mainly in CM and EM; CD8+ in EMRA. Nothing confirmed that second-wave clones peaking on day 37 were specific for SARS-CoV-2.

This CDR3 is built from 16 residues. Germline lookup yields CDR1 SGDLS and CDR2 YYNGEE. The junction had 6 bases not matched to a gene; V was cut back by 4 bases and J by 3 bases. A note on this clonotype: Its antigen is still unknown.

Via MiXCR, TCRdb re-called the 5' RACE reads, giving one row per CDR3 protein. This sample has 300,000 to 400,000 distinct CDR3 sequences; about 16% occur once, and the top ten carry 20% to 25%. This receptor was identified in a man aged 18 to 35 who had mild COVID-19 (a few samples of this study predate the infection). Cell type and time point are not known. The chain is built from TRBV9 and TRBJ2-2; 10 bases are a match to TRBD2. Input material: PBMCs or a T cell subset sorted from them (not recorded which). The CDR3 bases are TGTGCCAGCAGCCCCAGCGGGGGGGCGCACACCGGGGAGCTGTTTTTT. Its protein is CASSPSGGAHTGELFF.